The 22 T cell receptor beta chains reported below all come from one sample, sequenced in a study of response to subunit inactivated influenza vaccine. TCRdb fed the RT-PCR reads into MiXCR, producing one record per CDR3 protein. The top ten hold 5.5% to 7% of the sample, which has around 760,000 distinct CDR3 sequences, more than 11% seen once. The sequences come from PBMCs from blood, collected 14 days before vaccination. These receptors originate from a man over 45 who received an inactivated influenza vaccine.

This chain joins TRBV12-3 or TRBV12-4 and TRBJ2-5, with no clear D. This CDR3 is built from 13 residues. V dropped 5 bases and J dropped 3 bases, with 10 bases sitting between them. The CDR3 spells CASSAGRKETQYF. For the CDR3, the DNA is TGTGCCAGCAGTGCCGGACGTAAAGAGACCCAGTACTTC.

This clonotype was seen more than once but under ten times. The chain employs TRBV12-3 or TRBV12-4 and TRBJ2-7; 9 nucleotides match TRBD1. CDR3 length: 15 residues. J gave up 5 bases and V 5 bases, and 10 bases lay outside the gene matches. The DNA of the CDR3 is TGTGCCAGCAGTCTGGACAGGGGTCGACAGGACGAGCAGTACTTC. It yields the protein CASSLDRGRQDEQYF.

The chain links TRBV2 to TRBJ1-2; 12 bases agree with TRBD1. CDR1 SNHLY and CDR2 FYNNEI come from the germline V gene. The length of the CDR3 is 13 residues. V lost 6 bases, J lost 10 bases, and 6 bases stayed unmatched. The CDR3 region is CASSAGTGGVYTF. DNA for the CDR3: TGTGCCAGCAGCGCCGGGACAGGGGGCGTCTACACCTTC.

This rearrangement joins TRBV2 to TRBJ2-1; 13 bases match TRBD2. This CDR3 comprises 16 residues. V trimming: 4 bases; J trimming: 8 bases; junction bases outside the gene matches: 8. CDR1 is SNHLY, CDR2 FYNNEI, per germline. The CDR3 sequence is CASSVELAGGGYEQFF. CDR3 nucleotides: TGTGCCAGCAGTGTAGAACTAGCGGGGGGGGGTTATGAGCAGTTCTTC.

The chain couples TRBV11-1 to TRBJ2-1; 15 bases map to TRBD2. The CDR3 contains 21 residues. V shed 5 bases and J 0 bases; nucleotides not matched to a gene: 14. The V gene's germline CDR1 is SGHAT and CDR2 FQDESV (reference sequence). The chain's CDR3 is CASSHSRPGTSGGSSYNEQFF. The CDR3 DNA reads as TGTGCCAGCAGCCACAGCCGTCCCGGGACTAGCGGGGGGAGCTCCTACAATGAGCAGTTCTTC.

This clonotype was seen ten or more times. This chain uses TRBV20-1 with TRBJ2-1, with a tentative D call TRBD2 (6 bases). This CDR3 spans 16 amino acids. Looked up from germline, CDR1 is DFQATT and CDR2 is SNEGSKA (reference sequence). Deletions cut 1 base from V and 0 bases from J, with 13 bases between. The CDR3 sequence is CSARGTTYSSYNEQFF. CDR3 DNA sequence: TGCAGTGCTAGAGGGACTACCTATAGCTCCTACAATGAGCAGTTCTTC.

In this sample, this clonotype turned up a few times. The chain links TRBV20-1 to TRBJ2-3, with D perhaps matching TRBD1 or TRBD2 (6 bases each). Germline V gives CDR1 DFQATT, CDR2 SNEGSKA (reference sequence). The CDR3 loop spans 14 amino acids. Trimming stripped 3 bases from V and 2 bases from J, with 12 bases between. The CDR3 DNA follows: TGCAGTGCTAGCCCTTCGGGGGCCACAGATACGCAGTATTTT. Its translation: CSASPSGATDTQYF.

Only one count was recorded for this clonotype. As DNA, the CDR3 is TGTGCCAGCCGGACGATCAATCAGCCCCAGCATTTT. Protein product: CASRTINQPQHF. The chain joins TRBV12-3 or TRBV12-4 to TRBJ1-5; D is uncertain. V was cut by 8 bases and J by 3 bases, with 8 bases left in between. CDR3 length: 12 amino acids.

The rearrangement links TRBV20-1 to TRBJ1-2; no reliable D call. The V end was cut by 3 bases, the J end by 5 bases, with 7 bases between. Germline V gene lookup returns CDR1 DFQATT and CDR2 SNEGSKA (reference sequence). The CDR3 contains 11 residues. This CDR3 is CSAREGYGYTF. In nucleotides, the CDR3 is TGCAGTGCTAGGGAGGGTTATGGCTACACCTTC.

This clonotype has only a few counts. The chain carries TRBV7-9 and TRBJ2-7, with D perhaps TRBD2 (5 bases). CDR3 length equals 12 residues. CDR1 is SEHNR, CDR2 FQNEAQ, per germline (reference sequence). Trimming stripped 5 bases from V and 4 bases from J, with 9 bases between. CDR3 DNA sequence: TGTGCCAGCAGCGACGGAGGATACGAGCAGTACTTC. It yields the protein CASSDGGYEQYF.

This clonotype has only a few counts. The chain couples TRBV29-1 to TRBJ1-1; D perhaps matches TRBD1 (5 bases). The CDR3 consists of 12 residues. Germline CDR1 SQVTM, CDR2 ANQGSEA. V was clipped by 3 bases and J by 3 bases, with 8 bases between them. Here the CDR3 DNA reads TGCAGCGTTGATAGAGGGGACACTGAAGCTTTCTTT. Its protein product is CSVDRGDTEAFF.

V and J are TRBV7-8 and TRBJ2-3, with D uncertain. Germline CDR1 and CDR2: SGHVS and FQNEAQ. CDR3 size: 13 residues. Trimming stripped 1 base from V and 7 bases from J, with 9 bases between. The CDR3 reads CASSLGSWNTQYF. The CDR3 coding sequence is TGTGCCAGCAGCTTAGGTAGTTGGAATACGCAGTATTTT. Combining the CDR3 with reference TRBV7-8 and TRBJ2-3 gives the whole variable domain GAGVSQSPRYKVAKRGQDVALRCDPISGHVSLFWYQQALGQGPEFLTYFQNEAQLDKSGLPSDRFFAERPEGSVSTLKIQRTQQEDSAVYLCASSLGSWNTQYFGPGTRLTVL.

The sample holds a few counts of this clonotype. The rearrangement uses TRBV3-1 and TRBJ2-7; the D is unclear. The length of the CDR3 is 13 residues. CDR1 is LGHDT, CDR2 YNNKEL, per germline (reference sequence). The V and J ends lost 0 bases and 6 bases respectively, with 9 bases between them. For the CDR3, the DNA is TGTGCCAGCAGCCAAGATTTGGTGGGCGAGCAGTACTTC. It codes for CASSQDLVGEQYF.

The rearrangement uses TRBV5-1 and TRBJ2-3; perhaps TRBD1 as D (5 bases). The V end lost 3 bases, the J end lost 6 bases, and 14 bases lay between the germline ends. The germline V gene encodes CDR1 SGHRS and CDR2 YFSETQ. There are 14 residues in the CDR3. CDR3 protein: CASSSLVRVDTQYF. The CDR3 DNA reads TGCGCCAGCAGCTCCCTAGTCAGGGTTGATACGCAGTATTTT.

The chain couples TRBV7-9 to TRBJ1-4; 11 nucleotides align to TRBD1. V shed 5 bases and J 4 bases; nucleotides not matched to a gene: 9. The CDR3 sequence is 17 residues long. Germline CDR1 SEHNR, CDR2 FQNEAQ (reference sequence). The CDR3 DNA is TGTGCCAGCAGCCCCCGGGACAGGGGGGGGATTAATGAAAAACTGTTTTTT. Encoded protein: CASSPRDRGGINEKLFF. The full variable domain, its missing parts supplied by reference TRBV7-9 and TRBJ1-4, is DTGVSQNPRHKITKRGQNVTFRCDPISEHNRLYWYRQTLGQGPEFLTYFQNEAQLEKSRLLSDRFSAERPKGSFSTLEIQRTEQGDSAMYLCASSPRDRGGINEKLFFGSGTQLSVL.

The sample holds a few counts of this clonotype. This rearrangement joins TRBV28 to TRBJ2-2; D not resolved. Germline CDR1 is MDHEN and CDR2 is SYDVKM. Trimming removed 3 bases at V and 5 bases at J, with 10 bases between. CDR3 length: 14 amino acids. The CDR3 reads CASSFNSATGELFF. In nucleotides, the CDR3 is TGTGCCAGCAGTTTTAACTCAGCGACCGGGGAGCTGTTTTTT.

This clonotype was counted a few times. This chain links TRBV20-1 with TRBJ2-6; D remains unclear. The CDR3 spans 11 residues. Germline values: CDR1 DFQATT, CDR2 SNEGSKA (reference sequence). Trimming stripped 4 bases from V and 4 bases from J, with 2 bases between. Here the CDR3 reads CSAKGANVLTF. The CDR3 DNA sequence: TGCAGTGCTAAGGGGGCCAACGTCCTGACTTTC.

The chain uses TRBV20-1 and TRBJ2-5, with 9 bases that match TRBD1. CDR1 and CDR2 (germline): DFQATT, SNEGSKA (reference sequence). Trimming at V came to 6 bases and at J to 5 bases, leaving 7 bases not matched to a gene. This CDR3 has 13 residues. CDR3 in amino acids: CSAPGTGRETQYF. DNA for the CDR3: TGCAGTGCCCCCGGGACAGGGCGTGAGACCCAGTACTTC.

This chain uses TRBV28 with TRBJ2-5, with D perhaps matching TRBD2 (5 bases). The V gene lost 3 bases and the J gene lost 4 bases, with 6 bases spanning the gap. Germline CDR1 MDHEN, CDR2 SYDVKM. This CDR3 has 12 amino acids. CDR3 in DNA: TGTGCCAGCAGTTTCGAGGGAGAGACCCAGTACTTC. It codes for CASSFEGETQYF.

This clonotype has a count of ten or more. This chain uses TRBV5-1 with TRBJ2-2; 7 nucleotides line up with TRBD2. This CDR3 is 16 amino acids long. CDR1 is SGHRS and CDR2 is YFSETQ in the germline V gene. The trim removed 2 bases at V and 4 bases at J, leaving 8 bases unmatched. The CDR3 nucleotides read TGCGCCAGCAGCTTCGTCGGGGAGGGACCCACCGGGGAGCTGTTTTTT. Translated: CASSFVGEGPTGELFF.

This clonotype was seen repeatedly, ten times or more. The chain employs TRBV20-1 and TRBJ1-2; D remains unclear. Germline CDR1 reads DFQATT; CDR2 reads SNEGSKA (reference sequence). CDR3 length: 11 residues. V lost 6 bases, J lost 8 bases, and 13 bases lay in between. The DNA of the CDR3 is TGCAGTGCCCCCGAGGCTTGGGGCTACACCTTC. Residues: CSAPEAWGYTF.

The sample holds a few counts of this clonotype. The rearrangement joins TRBV5-1 to TRBJ2-7, with unresolved D. CDR1 and CDR2 from the germline V gene are SGHRS and YFSETQ. The V end lost 0 bases, the J end lost 0 bases, and 10 bases lay between the germline ends. This CDR3 comprises 15 residues. CDR3 residues: CASSLAVGTSYEQYF. The CDR3 DNA reads TGCGCCAGCAGCTTGGCGGTCGGCACCTCCTACGAGCAGTACTTC.